A selection of T cell receptor beta chains follows, all from one sample in a study of post-analysis software for immune sequencing data. MiXCR was run by TCRdb on the PCR reads, yielding one entry per CDR3 protein. The sample gives some 690,000 distinct CDR3 sequences, roughly 29% of which show up once; roughly 0.54% is in the top ten. Source material: blood. The source is a girl between 5 and 17 years old with multiple sclerosis. Each CDR3 is given with its conserved first and last residue.

J: TRBJ1-5
V: TRBV7-2
CDR3: CASSLALLPAHQPQHF

J: TRBJ2-7
V: TRBV20-1
CDR3: CSARHGAGGQEQYF

J: TRBJ2-5
V: TRBV20-1
CDR3: CSATGAGRGQETQYF

J: TRBJ2-5
V: TRBV7-9
CDR3: CASSLQAGETQYF

J: TRBJ2-4
V: TRBV30
CDR3: CAWSGQAKNIQYF

J: TRBJ2-4
V: TRBV5-1
CDR3: CASSLELAKNIQYF

J: TRBJ2-7
V: TRBV11-2
CDR3: CASSLGRGSWEQYF

J: TRBJ2-3
V: TRBV7-2
CDR3: CASSLAGTATSTDTLYF

J: TRBJ2-3
V: TRBV7-2
CDR3: CASSLRLEGLGDTQYF

J: TRBJ2-5
V: TRBV5-6
CDR3: CASSPPRGEETQYF

J: -
V: TRBV5-1
CDR3: CASSFPRAGESYNEQYF

J: TRBJ2-1
V: TRBV6-5
CDR3: CASSYWSSGSNEQFF

J: TRBJ2-7
V: TRBV20-1
CDR3: CSARVAGQPYEQYF

J: TRBJ2-3
V: TRBV29-1
CDR3: CSAPGQGWDTQYF

J: TRBJ2-3
V: TRBV10-3
CDR3: CAIRALTSTDTQYF

J: TRBJ2-3
V: TRBV4-3
CDR3: CASSQDVSGGFADTQYF

J: TRBJ2-7
V: TRBV10-3
CDR3: CAIRAGNNYEQYF

J: TRBJ2-3
V: TRBV7-2
CDR3: CASSPSRGTDTQYF

J: TRBJ2-6
V: TRBV6-2/TRBV6-3
CDR3: CASVGIAPSGANVLTF

J: TRBJ2-4
V: TRBV20-1
CDR3: CSARETGIPNIQYF

J: TRBJ2-7
V: TRBV6-1
CDR3: CASSIYRGGSYEQYF

J: TRBJ1-2
V: TRBV3-1
CDR3: CASSHSDRRTNYGYTF